The 5 T cell receptor beta chains given below trace back to one sample, sequenced in a study of T cells after somatic rescue of genetic block. The method was immunoSEQ multiplex PCR; TCRdb's version includes in-frame clones alone and lacks a portion of them. The data contain roughly 65,000 clones, less than 95% of them singletons. The sequenced sample was peripheral blood mononuclear cells (PBMCs). These receptors were taken from a man aged 40-49 years.

The chain couples TRBV6-5 to TRBJ1-4, with D unclear. CDR1 and CDR2 (germline): MNHEY, SVGAGI. The CDR3 is made up of 14 amino acids. Trimming removed 5 bases at V and 7 bases at J, with 14 bases between. The CDR3 nucleotides read TGTGCCAGCAGTCCATCCGAGCGAGGTGAAAAACTGTTTTTT. Its translation: CASSPSERGEKLFF.

The chain's CDR3 is CASSTGTGDDEQYF. DNA for the CDR3: TGCGCCAGCAGCACTGGGACAGGGGACGACGAGCAGTACTTC. The chain is built from TRBV5-1 and TRBJ2-7, with TRBD1 matching over 10 bases. The CDR3 totals 14 residues. V dropped 4 bases and J dropped 5; count of bases not matched to a gene: 6. Germline lookup yields CDR1 SGHRS and CDR2 YFSETQ.

This chain uses TRBV2 with TRBJ2-3, with D possibly matching TRBD1 (5 bases). V was shortened by 5 bases and J by 1 base, with 7 bases between the two germline ends. Germline CDR1 is SNHLY and CDR2 is FYNNEI. This CDR3 is 13 amino acids long. CDR3: CASSRQRTDTQYF. DNA of the CDR3: TGTGCCAGCAGTCGACAGCGCACAGATACGCAGTATTTT. The variable domain in full, completed from reference TRBV2 and TRBJ2-3, reads EPEVTQTPSHQVTQMGQEVILRCVPISNHLYFYWYRQILGQKVEFLVSFYNNEISEKSEIFDDQFSVERPDGSNFTLKIRSTKLEDSAMYFCASSRQRTDTQYFGPGTRLTVL.

Points on this clone: Other DNA variants within this sample encode the same CDR3. The CDR3 DNA is TGTGCCAGCAGTGGCGACAGCACCTATGGCTACACCTTC. As protein: CASSGDSTYGYTF. The chain uses TRBV2 and TRBJ1-2, with a tentative D call TRBD1 (5 bases). The germline CDR1 and CDR2 sequences are SNHLY and FYNNEI. The CDR3 spans 13 residues. V shed 4 bases and J shed 4 bases, with 10 bases lying between them. The whole variable domain, filled in from reference TRBV2 and TRBJ1-2, reads EPEVTQTPSHQVTQMGQEVILRCVPISNHLYFYWYRQILGQKVEFLVSFYNNEISEKSEIFDDQFSVERPDGSNFTLKIRSTKLEDSAMYFCASSGDSTYGYTFGSGTRLTVV.

The V gene is TRBV18, the J gene TRBJ2-7; 9 positions agree with TRBD1. Germline loops: CDR1 KGHSH, CDR2 LQKENI. The CDR3 runs 14 residues. Trimming removed 3 bases from V and 3 bases from J; junction bases left unmatched: 3. CDR3 sequence (DNA): TGTGCCAGCTCACCCGGACAGGGGTTCTACGAGCAGTACTTC. Translated: CASSPGQGFYEQYF. Complete variable domain (other parts from reference TRBV18 and TRBJ2-7): NAGVMQNPRHLVRRRGQEARLRCSPMKGHSHVYWYRQLPEEGLKFMVYLQKENIIDESGMPKERFSAEFPKEGPSILRIQQVVRGDSAAYFCASSPGQGFYEQYFGPGTRLTVT.